The 28 T cell receptor beta chains reported below all come from one sample, sequenced in a study of shared clonotypes between healthy human individuals. Method: immunoSEQ multiplex PCR; TCRdb's copy keeps in-frame clones and lacks some. In the table there are about 500,000 clones, approximately 80% of which are singletons. Material for sequencing was PBMCs. These receptors originate from a woman in her forties in good health. Some clones in this sample may be carry-over from other donors' samples.

The DNA for the CDR3 is TGTGCCAGCAGTAGGGGACGCACCGGGGAGCTGTTTTTT. It codes for CASSRGRTGELFF. V and J are TRBV28 and TRBJ2-2, with D possibly being TRBD1 or TRBD2 (5 bases each). This CDR3 is built from 13 residues. Trimming removed 5 bases from V and 4 bases from J, with 8 bases in between. Germline assignment: CDR1 MDHEN and CDR2 SYDVKM.

This chain connects TRBV29-1 to TRBJ2-7; 9 positions agree with TRBD1. Trimming at V came to 3 bases and at J to 5 bases, leaving 2 bases not matched to a gene. Germline CDR1 and CDR2: SQVTM and ANQGSEA. The CDR3 is made up of 12 amino acids. The CDR3 spells CSVETGGDEQYF. The CDR3 DNA is TGCAGCGTTGAGACAGGGGGGGACGAGCAGTACTTC.

This clone was recorded only once. The chain combines TRBV5-1 with TRBJ1-2; TRBD1 agrees at 10 bases. The CDR3 covers 18 residues. CDR1 SGHRS and CDR2 YFSETQ come from the germline V gene. The V gene end was trimmed by 0 bases and the J gene end by 0 bases; junction bases not matched to a gene: 8. The DNA for the CDR3 is TGCGCCAGCAGCTTGGACGGGACAGGGGCTACTACTAACTATGGCTACACCTTC. It yields the protein CASSLDGTGATTNYGYTF.

There are a few counts of this clone. A far larger clone is one base from this, pointing to a likely read error. This sequence joins TRBV29-1 and TRBJ2-7; D is possibly TRBD2 (6 bases). Germline V gives CDR1 SQVTM, CDR2 ANQGSEA. V was trimmed by 6 bases and J by 4 bases, leaving 13 bases between them. The CDR3 runs to 12 residues. The CDR3 DNA sequence: TGCAGCGTACTAGCAACCCCGTACGAGCAGTACTTC. Its protein is CSVLATPYEQYF.

The chain uses TRBV7-3 and TRBJ2-2; D perhaps matches TRBD1 (6 bases). Deletions cut 6 bases from V and 1 base from J, with 15 bases between. This CDR3 has 16 residues. Looked up from germline, CDR1 is SGHTA and CDR2 is FQGTGA. The CDR3 loop reads CASSILPGQNTGELFF. The CDR3 nucleotides are TGTGCCAGCAGTATACTACCGGGACAGAACACCGGGGAGCTGTTTTTT.

V is TRBV4-3 and J is TRBJ2-3, with 9 bases fitting TRBD1. With V trimmed by 0 bases and J by 7 bases, 5 bases remained unmatched. This CDR3 region has 15 residues. Germline V CDR1 and CDR2: LGHNA, YSLEER. CDR3 coding DNA: TGCGCCAGCAGCCAAGAGGGACAGGGTGTATATACGCAGTATTTT. Translation: CASSQEGQGVYTQYF.

The V gene is TRBV11-2, the J gene TRBJ2-7, with TRBD2 matching 11 bases. Germline lookup yields CDR1 SGHAT and CDR2 FQNNGV. The J segment lost 3 bases and the V segment lost 5 bases, leaving 9 bases of the junction unmatched. The CDR3 is 16 amino acids. The DNA of the CDR3 is TGTGCCAGCAGCGACCAGACTAGCGGGATACTCTACGAGCAGTACTTC. It translates to CASSDQTSGILYEQYF.

This clone was seen repeatedly, ten times or more. The genes are TRBV2 and TRBJ1-5; D uncertain. Deletions cut 4 bases from V and 1 base from J, with 11 bases between. CDR1 is SNHLY, CDR2 FYNNEI, per germline. This CDR3 region has 15 residues. The CDR3 nucleotides read TGTGCCAGCAGTGGCCTGTTAGTAAGCAATCAGCCCCAGCATTTT. Its protein is CASSGLLVSNQPQHF.

The genes are TRBV7-9 and TRBJ2-7; 11 nucleotides match TRBD2. Trimming removed 7 bases from V and 5 bases from J; junction bases left unmatched: 13. This CDR3 has 16 residues. Germline CDR1 reads SEHNR; CDR2 reads FQNEAQ (reference sequence). The CDR3 here is CASIKKASGGTNEQYF. CDR3 coding DNA: TGTGCCAGCATCAAAAAGGCTAGCGGGGGGACTAACGAGCAGTACTTC.

This chain connects TRBV30 to TRBJ1-3; 8 nucleotides agree with TRBD1. Germline CDR1 is GTSNPN and CDR2 is SVGIG (reference sequence). J gave up 5 bases and V 3 bases, and 9 bases lay outside the gene matches. This CDR3 contains 15 residues. The CDR3 reads CAWSAGTGGRNTIYF. DNA for the CDR3: TGTGCCTGGAGCGCGGGGACAGGAGGAAGAAACACCATATATTTT.

This chain connects TRBV6-1 to TRBJ1-1; possibly TRBD1 for D (6 bases). The CDR3 consists of 13 residues. The ends were cut back, 8 bases at V and 1 base at J, with 11 bases in the middle. Germline V lookup: CDR1 MNHNS, CDR2 SASEGT. CDR3 in DNA: TGTGCCAGCGGGACAACAGAGAACACTGAAGCTTTCTTT. This encodes CASGTTENTEAFF.

This clone appeared a single time. This chain connects TRBV19 to TRBJ1-4; 7 bases fit TRBD1. Germline V lookup: CDR1 LNHDA, CDR2 SQIVND (reference sequence). The CDR3 is 13 amino acids. J was trimmed by 2 bases and V by 6 bases; bases with no gene match: 0. CDR3 nucleotides: TGTGCCAGTAGACAGGGGACTAATGAAAAACTGTTTTTT. This sequence encodes CASRQGTNEKLFF.

The rearrangement links TRBV10-3 to TRBJ2-7, with TRBD1 identical over 7 bases. CDR1 is ENHRY, CDR2 SYGVKD, per germline. The V gene end was trimmed by 4 bases and the J gene end by 2 bases; junction bases not matched to a gene: 5. The CDR3 length is 14 residues. The DNA for the CDR3 is TGTGCCATCAGTGCTGGGACAGCAACCTACGAGCAGTACTTC. It specifies CAISAGTATYEQYF.

This clone was seen more than once but under ten times. The chain uses TRBV6-1 and TRBJ2-5, with 7 bases fitting TRBD1. Near its end, the DNA agrees better with TRBJ2-7, so the J call may be wrong. The CDR3 extends over 14 amino acids. Germline CDR1 reads MNHNS; CDR2 reads SASEGT. CDR3 bases: TGTGCCAGCAGTTATGACAGGGCGGTCTACGAGCAGTACTTC. Its translation is CASSYDRAVYEQYF.

Here the CDR3 reads CASSPTSTSYEQYF. In nucleotides, the CDR3 is TGTGCCAGCAGCCCAACTAGTACCTCCTACGAGCAGTACTTC. The V call is TRBV9, the J call TRBJ2-7, with D possibly being TRBD2 (5 bases). V lost 4 bases, J lost 0 bases, and 11 bases lay in between. This CDR3 comprises 14 residues. Germline CDR1 reads SGDLS; CDR2 reads YYNGEE.

This sequence joins TRBV27 and TRBJ1-6; D is uncertain. Per the germline V gene, CDR1 is MNHEY and CDR2 is SMNVEV (reference sequence). This CDR3 is built from 12 residues. Trimming stripped 3 bases from V and 3 bases from J, with 0 bases between. The CDR3 nucleotides read TGTGCCAGCAGTTTCTATAATTCACCCCTCCACTTT. The encoded protein is CASSFYNSPLHF.

The count of this clone is one. A far larger clone lies a single base away; this is likely a read error. The chain uses TRBV30 and TRBJ1-1, with D unclear. V shed 3 bases and J shed 7 bases, with 12 bases lying between them. The CDR3 is 12 residues long. Germline loops: CDR1 GTSNPN, CDR2 SVGIG (reference sequence). As DNA, the CDR3 is TGTGCCTGGAGCGTCGTGGGCCTTGAAGCTTTCTTT. Its protein is CAWSVVGLEAFF.

V and J are TRBV7-2 and TRBJ1-1; no clear D. The germline CDR1 and CDR2 sequences are SGHTA and FQGNSA. The CDR3 runs to 15 residues. Trimming cost V 0 bases and J 8 bases, with 16 bases left between them. The CDR3 DNA follows: TGTGCCAGCAGCTTAGCCGTAGGAGGCTCAGGAGAAGCTTTCTTT. Translation gives CASSLAVGGSGEAFF.

The rearrangement uses TRBV16 and TRBJ1-2; a weak D match, TRBD1 (5 bases). CDR1 is KGHSY and CDR2 is FQNENV in the germline V gene. The CDR3 sequence is 15 residues long. V was pared by 4 bases and J by 3 bases, with 15 bases between. CDR3 sequence (DNA): TGTGCCAGCAGCCTGAGGGCGACGGGGGACTATGGCTACACCTTC. Protein sequence: CASSLRATGDYGYTF.

The V gene is TRBV7-3, the J gene TRBJ1-1; D might be TRBD1 (5 bases). The CDR3 runs to 14 residues. Trimming shortened V by 5 bases and J by 0 bases, and 10 bases separated the two germline ends. Germline assignment: CDR1 SGHTA and CDR2 FQGTGA. The CDR3 loop is CASSPGTLNTEAFF. The CDR3, as DNA: TGTGCCAGCAGCCCCGGGACCCTGAACACTGAAGCTTTCTTT.

The chain links TRBV2 to TRBJ2-5; possible D gene TRBD2, 5 bases. The CDR3 runs to 13 residues. Trimming left V 11 bases short and J 2 bases short, with 15 bases between. The germline V gene has CDR1 SNHLY and CDR2 FYNNEI. CDR3 residues: CASFRGGQETQYF. Written as DNA, the CDR3 is TGTGCCTCTTTTAGAGGAGGACAAGAGACCCAGTACTTC.

This clone occurred once. It differs at one base from a far larger clone, so likely a read error. V and J are TRBV7-9 and TRBJ2-7; D possibly corresponds to TRBD1 (6 bases). The CDR3 length is 13 residues. Per germline, CDR1 SEHNR and CDR2 FQNEAQ (reference sequence). V was trimmed by 8 bases and J by 6 bases, leaving 17 bases between them. DNA of the CDR3: TGTGCCAGCGAGGCAGGGGACCTCGGCGAGCAGTACTTC. Its translation is CASEAGDLGEQYF.

In its sample, this clone was seen many times. The rearrangement links TRBV30 to TRBJ2-5; 8 positions match TRBD2. CDR1 GTSNPN and CDR2 SVGIG come from the germline V gene (reference sequence). Trimming took 8 bases from V and 6 from J; bases not matched to a gene: 8. This CDR3 contains 12 residues. In nucleotides, the CDR3 is TGTGCCGGGACGGGGGGGTTGAAGACCCAGTACTTC. Translated: CAGTGGLKTQYF.

About this clone itself: A far bigger clonotype differs at one base, so this is likely a read error. CDR3 nucleotide sequence: TGCGCCAGCAGCTCTTCTCCGACTAGCGGGAGTGTCCAGTACTTC. Translation gives CASSSSPTSGSVQYF. The chain uses TRBV5-1 and TRBJ2-5, with TRBD2 identical over 12 bases. Germline V gene data show CDR1 as SGHRS and CDR2 as YFSETQ. The CDR3 loop spans 15 amino acids. The V and J ends lost 3 bases and 10 bases, in that order; junction bases with no gene match: 10.

Note on this clone: A read error is possible here, since a much larger clone lies one base away. Other nucleotide sequences in the sample specify the same CDR3. J is TRBJ1-4 and V is TRBV7-3; D unresolved. Germline V gives CDR1 SGHTA, CDR2 FQGTGA. The CDR3 loop spans 12 amino acids. The CDR3 loop reads CASSSPGEKLFF. The CDR3 DNA follows: TGCGCCAGCAGCTCCCCGGGCGAAAAACTGTTTTTT.

DNA of the CDR3: TGCGCCAGCAGCTTGGAGGCGGCTAGTATCGATGAGCAGTTCTTC. Translating it yields CASSLEAASIDEQFF. The rearrangement links TRBV5-1 to TRBJ2-1; D gene uncertain. The ends were cut back, 0 bases at V and 8 bases at J, with 15 bases in the middle. This CDR3 region has 15 residues. Germline V gene data show CDR1 as SGHRS and CDR2 as YFSETQ.

The V call is TRBV7-2, the J call TRBJ1-5, with 7 bases that match TRBD1. The germline CDR1 and CDR2 sequences are SGHTA and FQGNSA. Unmatched junction bases numbered 7, after V lost 6 bases and J lost 5 bases. This CDR3 has 14 amino acids. DNA of the CDR3: TGTGCCAGCAGTTTACAGGGGAGAGATCAGCCCCAGCATTTT. It codes for CASSLQGRDQPQHF.

The chain couples TRBV7-2 to TRBJ1-4; TRBD1 matches 10 bases. CDR3 length: 15 residues. The germline V gene encodes CDR1 SGHTA and CDR2 FQGNSA. The trim removed 4 bases at V and 7 bases at J, leaving 6 bases unmatched. As DNA, the CDR3 is TGTGCCAGCAGCTGGGGACAGGGGATGAGTGAAAAACTGTTTTTT. Protein product: CASSWGQGMSEKLFF. The full variable domain, with the rest looked up from reference TRBV7-2 and TRBJ1-4, is GAGVSQSPSNKVTEKGKDVELRCDPISGHTALYWYRQSLGQGLEFLIYFQGNSAPDKSGLPSDRFSAERTGGSVSTLTIQRTQQEDSAVYLCASSWGQGMSEKLFFGSGTQLSVL.